This is a list of T cell receptor beta chains from one sample in a study of cytomegalovirus exposure and HLA in healthy donors. Some clones are missing from TCRdb's copy, which holds only in-frame ones; the method was immunoSEQ multiplex PCR. The profile shows 200,000 or so clones, 75% to 85% of them singletons. The sample consisted of PBMCs. The source is a woman aged 25 to 39 in good health and CMV-seropositive. Both conserved end residues are part of each CDR3.

CDR3 protein: CASSAPRATGLEEQFF; CDR3 length: 16; V gene: TRBV9
CDR3 protein: CASSQTSGRVYEQFF; CDR3 length: 15; V gene: TRBV10-2
CDR3 protein: CASSYSSGLASGEQYF; CDR3 length: 16; V gene: TRBV6-5
CDR3 protein: CASSEQGGQPQHF; CDR3 length: 13; V gene: TRBV2
CDR3 protein: CASSMAGTGGVDEQFF; CDR3 length: 16; V gene: TRBV19
CDR3 protein: CASSRDRLYNEQFF; CDR3 length: 14; V gene: TRBV2
CDR3 protein: CATSPRQTGNEKLFF; CDR3 length: 15; V gene: TRBV15
CDR3 protein: CASSGGSGWDTQYF; CDR3 length: 14; V gene: TRBV2
CDR3 protein: CSVTGTGADTQYF; CDR3 length: 13; V gene: TRBV29-1
CDR3 protein: CASSPNQRGTDTQYF; CDR3 length: 15; V gene: TRBV18
CDR3 protein: CASSPNQGGQETQYF; CDR3 length: 15; V gene: TRBV18
CDR3 protein: CATLMKLSSNQPQHF; CDR3 length: 15; V gene: TRBV28
CDR3 protein: CASRPTVNQPQHF; CDR3 length: 13; V gene: TRBV2
CDR3 protein: CASSMDWEQFF; CDR3 length: 11; V gene: TRBV7-9